The clone carrying this T cell receptor beta chain appeared a single time. Its specificity is not known. In the naive CD8 group, cells lacked CD45RO and were positively selected for CCR7, so terminally differentiated effector memory CD45RA+ cells were left out. This table comes from immunoSEQ multiplex PCR, and its TCRdb copy is limited to in-frame clones, with some not included. The top ten clones hold roughly 0.1% of a sample with about 650,000 clones, 95% to 96% of them seen once. CDR1 and CDR2 (germline): SQVTM, ANQGSEA. V shed 3 bases, J shed 4 bases, and the junction held 3 bases outside the gene matches. The CDR3 consists of 13 residues. This sample was taken from a study of shared clonotypes between healthy human individuals. Study outcomes and limitations: Against clonotypes common to all four donors, non-shared ones had lower generation probabilities.

Sequenced: naive CD8+ T cells sorted from blood. The rearrangement links TRBV29-1 to TRBJ2-5, with 9 bases identical to TRBD2. This clonotype originated in a woman aged 30 to 39 in good health. This CDR3 reads CSVEGLAIETQYF. The CDR3, as DNA: TGCAGCGTTGAGGGACTAGCCATAGAGACCCAGTACTTC.